The rows below give T cell receptor beta chains drawn from one sample of a study of shared clonotypes between healthy human individuals. Repertoires were generated with immunoSEQ multiplex PCR, while TCRdb's copy carries only in-frame clones and drops some. The repertoire consists of under 600,000 clones, with roughly 98% occurring once and the leading ten covering approximately 0.3%. Specimen: naive CD8+ T cells sorted from blood. The source is a man younger than 40 in good health. The CDR3 runs from the conserved cysteine through the conserved F or W. D genes are given only for firm matches.

v_call: TRBV27; j_call: TRBJ2-7; d_call: NA; cdr3_nt: TGTGCCAGCAGTCAGCAGGGGTCCCCCTACGAGCAGTACTTC; cdr3_aa: CASSQQGSPYEQYF
v_call: TRBV7-9; j_call: TRBJ2-6; d_call: NA; cdr3_nt: TGTGCCAGCAGCTTAGTTGCGGGTATCTCTGGGGCCAACGTCCTGACTTTC; cdr3_aa: CASSLVAGISGANVLTF
v_call: TRBV15; j_call: TRBJ2-1; d_call: TRBD2; cdr3_nt: TGTGCCACAAGGACTAGCGGGAATAACAATGAGCAGTTCTTC; cdr3_aa: CATRTSGNNNEQFF
v_call: TRBV13; j_call: TRBJ1-2; d_call: TRBD1; cdr3_nt: TGTGCCAGCAGCTTAGGCCTTGCGGGACAGGGGGGTTCACCCTATGGCTACACCTTC; cdr3_aa: CASSLGLAGQGGSPYGYTF
v_call: TRBV29-1; j_call: TRBJ2-1; d_call: NA; cdr3_nt: TGCAGCGTTGTGAGTCCTACATACAATGAGCAGTTCTTC; cdr3_aa: CSVVSPTYNEQFF
v_call: TRBV5-6; j_call: TRBJ2-7; d_call: NA; cdr3_nt: TGTGCCAGCAGCTTTACAGCGGATAACGAGCAGTACTTC; cdr3_aa: CASSFTADNEQYF
v_call: TRBV7-9; j_call: TRBJ2-7; d_call: NA; cdr3_nt: TGTGCCAGCAGCTTAGTAGATCTGGACTACGAGCAGTACTTC; cdr3_aa: CASSLVDLDYEQYF
v_call: TRBV27; j_call: TRBJ1-5; d_call: NA; cdr3_nt: TGTGCCAGCAGTCCGTTTGAGGGGGGCTCGCCCCAGCATTTT; cdr3_aa: CASSPFEGGSPQHF
v_call: TRBV15; j_call: TRBJ2-7; d_call: NA; cdr3_nt: TGTGCCACCAGCAGAGATCCAGGCTACGAGCAGTACTTC; cdr3_aa: CATSRDPGYEQYF
v_call: TRBV29-1; j_call: TRBJ2-7; d_call: TRBD1; cdr3_nt: TGCAGCGTTGCGAAAGACAGGGGGCTGTACGAGCAGTACTTC; cdr3_aa: CSVAKDRGLYEQYF